This T cell receptor (beta chain) derives from a study of molecular identifiers for immune sequencing clone quantification. Study in general: Replicates partitioned RNA from approximately 20,000 or 98,000 naive CD8 cells into five parts, sequencing four.

This CDR3 spans 16 amino acids. The V gene lost 0 bases and the J gene lost 3 bases, with 14 bases spanning the gap. CDR1 is LGHNA and CDR2 is YSLEER in the germline V gene. This clonotype appeared many times. Via MiXCR, TCRdb re-called the PCR reads, giving one row per CDR3 protein. The sample holds 85,000 to 95,000 distinct CDR3 sequences, around 20% seen once. The rearrangement joins TRBV4-3 to TRBJ2-5, with a weak D call TRBD1 (5 bases). This clonotype originated in a human donor in good health. Some libraries in this study had Jurkat cell RNA spiked in. The specimen sequenced was naive CD8+ T cells from blood, with Jurkat cell RNA spiked in. Subset meaning: FACS-sorted CD8+CD4-CCR7+CD45RA+ naive T cells. CDR3 in amino acids: CASSQDSGRAEETQYF. CDR3 sequence (DNA): TGCGCCAGCAGCCAAGATAGTGGCAGGGCCGAAGAGACCCAGTACTTC.